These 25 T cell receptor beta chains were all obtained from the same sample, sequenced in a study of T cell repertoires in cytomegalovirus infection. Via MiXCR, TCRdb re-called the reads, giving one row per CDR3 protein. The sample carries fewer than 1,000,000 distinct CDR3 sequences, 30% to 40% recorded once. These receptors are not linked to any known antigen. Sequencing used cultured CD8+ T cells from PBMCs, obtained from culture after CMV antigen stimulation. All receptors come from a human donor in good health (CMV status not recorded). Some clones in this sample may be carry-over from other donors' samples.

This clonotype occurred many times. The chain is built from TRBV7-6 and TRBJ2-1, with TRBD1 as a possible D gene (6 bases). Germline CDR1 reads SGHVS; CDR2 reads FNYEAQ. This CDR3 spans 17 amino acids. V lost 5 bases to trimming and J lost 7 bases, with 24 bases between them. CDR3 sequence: CASSLVRDGTFRNEQFF. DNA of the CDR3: TGTGCCAGCAGCCTAGTACGTGACGGGACATTTAGGAATGAGCAGTTCTTC. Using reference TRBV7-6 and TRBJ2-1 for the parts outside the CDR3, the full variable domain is GAGVSQSPRYKVTKRGQDVALRCDPISGHVSLYWYRQALGQGPEFLTYFNYEAQQDKSGLPNDRFSAERPEGSISTLTIQRTEQRDSAMYRCASSLVRDGTFRNEQFFGPGTRLTVL.

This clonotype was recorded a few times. CDR3 sequence reads: CASRRGARRTGELFF. The CDR3 DNA reads as TGTGCCAGCAGGAGGGGGGCACGACGGACCGGGGAGCTGTTTTTT. The chain combines TRBV6-2 or TRBV6-3 with TRBJ2-2; possibly TRBD1 or TRBD2 for D (6 bases each). Germline V gene lookup returns CDR1 MNHEY and CDR2 SVGEGT. This CDR3 has 15 residues. Trimming shortened V by 6 bases and J by 5 bases, and 16 bases separated the two germline ends.

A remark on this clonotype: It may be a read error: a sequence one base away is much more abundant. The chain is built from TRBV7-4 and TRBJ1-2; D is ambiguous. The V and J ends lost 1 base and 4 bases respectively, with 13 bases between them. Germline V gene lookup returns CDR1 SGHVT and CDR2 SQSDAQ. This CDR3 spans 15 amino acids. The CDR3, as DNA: TGTGCCAGCAGCTTAGTTACCGGGTCCACCTATGGCTACACCTTC. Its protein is CASSLVTGSTYGYTF.

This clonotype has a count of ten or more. CDR3 sequence reads: CASSLHQGTGELFF. The CDR3 region has the DNA TGCGCCAGCAGCCTTCATCAGGGAACCGGGGAGCTGTTTTTT. The V call is TRBV4-1, the J call TRBJ2-2; a weak D match, TRBD1 (5 bases). Trimming removed 4 bases at V and 5 bases at J, with 11 bases between. The germline CDR1 and CDR2 sequences are MGHRA and YSYEKL. The CDR3 length is 14 residues.

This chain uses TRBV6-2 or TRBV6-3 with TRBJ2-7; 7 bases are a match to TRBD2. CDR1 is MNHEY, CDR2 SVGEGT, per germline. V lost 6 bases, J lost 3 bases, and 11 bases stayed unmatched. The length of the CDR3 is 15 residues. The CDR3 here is CASSGSGEVDYEQYV. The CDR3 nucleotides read TGTGCCAGCAGCGGAAGCGGGGAGGTAGACTACGAGCAGTACGTC.

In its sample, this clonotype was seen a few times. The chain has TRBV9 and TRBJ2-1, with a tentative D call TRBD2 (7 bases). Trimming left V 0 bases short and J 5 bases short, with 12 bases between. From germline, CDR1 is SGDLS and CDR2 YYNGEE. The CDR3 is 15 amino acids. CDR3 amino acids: CASSVAGGGNNEQFF. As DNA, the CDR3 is TGTGCCAGCAGCGTAGCTGGCGGGGGCAACAATGAGCAGTTCTTC.

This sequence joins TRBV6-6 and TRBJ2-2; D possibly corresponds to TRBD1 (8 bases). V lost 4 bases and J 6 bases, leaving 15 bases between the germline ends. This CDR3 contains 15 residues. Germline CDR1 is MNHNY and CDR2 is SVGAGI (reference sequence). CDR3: CASSSPTGGAGELFF. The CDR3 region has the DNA TGTGCCAGCAGTTCCCCTACAGGGGGGGCCGGGGAGCTGTTTTTT.

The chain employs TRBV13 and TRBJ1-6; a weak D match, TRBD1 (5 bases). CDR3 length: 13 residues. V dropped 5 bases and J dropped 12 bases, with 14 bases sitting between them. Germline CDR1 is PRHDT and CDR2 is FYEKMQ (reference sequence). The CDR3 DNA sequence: TGTGCCAGCAGCCCGGGACCGGGGCAACCCCTCCACTTT. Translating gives CASSPGPGQPLHF.

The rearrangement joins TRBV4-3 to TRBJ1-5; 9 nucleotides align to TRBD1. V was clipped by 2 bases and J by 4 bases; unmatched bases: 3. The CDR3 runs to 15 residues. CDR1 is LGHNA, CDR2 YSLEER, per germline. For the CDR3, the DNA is TGCGCCAGCAGCCAACGACAGGGGGGGAATCAGCCCCAGCATTTT. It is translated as CASSQRQGGNQPQHF.

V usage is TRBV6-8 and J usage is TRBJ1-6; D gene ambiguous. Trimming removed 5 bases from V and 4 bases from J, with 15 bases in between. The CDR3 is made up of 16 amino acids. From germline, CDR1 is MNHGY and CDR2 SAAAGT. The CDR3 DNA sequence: TGTGCCAGCAGTCTGGTCCCTCCCAAATATAATTCACCCCTCCACTTT. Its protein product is CASSLVPPKYNSPLHF.

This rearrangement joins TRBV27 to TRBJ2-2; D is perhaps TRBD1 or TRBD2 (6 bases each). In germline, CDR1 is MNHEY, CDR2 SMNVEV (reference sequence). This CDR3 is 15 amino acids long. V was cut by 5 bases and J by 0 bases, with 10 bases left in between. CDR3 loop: CASSRGPPNTGELFF. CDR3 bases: TGTGCCAGCAGTCGGGGGCCTCCGAACACCGGGGAGCTGTTTTTT.

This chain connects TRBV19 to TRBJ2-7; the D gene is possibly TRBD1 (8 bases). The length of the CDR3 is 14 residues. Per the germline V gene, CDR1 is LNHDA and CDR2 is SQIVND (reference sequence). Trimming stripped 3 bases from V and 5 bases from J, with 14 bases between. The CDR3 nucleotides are TGTGCCAGTAGTATGGACAGGGCGGGAGACGAGCAGTACTTC. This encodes CASSMDRAGDEQYF.

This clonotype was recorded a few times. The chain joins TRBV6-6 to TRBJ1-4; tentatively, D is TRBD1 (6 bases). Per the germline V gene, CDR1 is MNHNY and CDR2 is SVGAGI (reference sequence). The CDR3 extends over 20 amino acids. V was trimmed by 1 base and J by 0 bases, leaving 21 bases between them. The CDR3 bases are TGTGCCAGCAGTTACTTTTTTGGGAGGAGACAGGTCGCAACTAATGAAAAACTGTTTTTT. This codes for CASSYFFGRRQVATNEKLFF.

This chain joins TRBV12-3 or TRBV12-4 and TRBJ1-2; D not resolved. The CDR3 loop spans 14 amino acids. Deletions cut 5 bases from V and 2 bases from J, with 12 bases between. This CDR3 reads CASSPPQRNYGYTF. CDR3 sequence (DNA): TGTGCCAGCAGTCCCCCACAGCGAAACTATGGCTACACCTTC.

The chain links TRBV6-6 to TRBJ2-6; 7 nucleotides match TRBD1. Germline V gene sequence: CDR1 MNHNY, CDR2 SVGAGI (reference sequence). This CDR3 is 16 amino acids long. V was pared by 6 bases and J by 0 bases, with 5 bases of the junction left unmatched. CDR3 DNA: TGTGCCAGCAGGGGGGACAGAAGCTCTGGGGCCAACGTCCTGACTTTC. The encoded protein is CASRGDRSSGANVLTF.

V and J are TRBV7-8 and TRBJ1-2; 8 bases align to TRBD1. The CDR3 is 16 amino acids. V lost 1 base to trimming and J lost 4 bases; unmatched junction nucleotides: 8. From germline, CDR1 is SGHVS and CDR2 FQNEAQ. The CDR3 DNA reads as TGTGCCAGCAGCTTAGAGGGACAGGCTCCACTCTATGGCTACACCTTC. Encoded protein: CASSLEGQAPLYGYTF.

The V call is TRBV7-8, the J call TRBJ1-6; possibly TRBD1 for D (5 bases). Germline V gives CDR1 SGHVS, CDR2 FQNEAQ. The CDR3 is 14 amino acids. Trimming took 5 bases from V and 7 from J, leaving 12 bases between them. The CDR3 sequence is CASSPYGGNSPLHF. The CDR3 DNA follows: TGTGCCAGCAGCCCCTACGGGGGGAATTCACCCCTCCACTTT.

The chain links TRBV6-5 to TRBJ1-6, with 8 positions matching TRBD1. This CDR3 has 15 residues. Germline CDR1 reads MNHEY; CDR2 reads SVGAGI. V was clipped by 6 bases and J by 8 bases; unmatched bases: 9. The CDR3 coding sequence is TGTGCCAGCAGCCCCTTCCAGGGGGCTGATTCACCCCTCCACTTT. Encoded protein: CASSPFQGADSPLHF.

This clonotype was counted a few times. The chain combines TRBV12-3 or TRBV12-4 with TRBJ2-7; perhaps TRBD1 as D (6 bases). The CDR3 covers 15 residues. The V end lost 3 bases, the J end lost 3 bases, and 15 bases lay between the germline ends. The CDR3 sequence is CASSLSAGVDYEQYF. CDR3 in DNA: TGTGCCAGCAGTTTGTCAGCAGGGGTAGACTACGAGCAGTACTTC.

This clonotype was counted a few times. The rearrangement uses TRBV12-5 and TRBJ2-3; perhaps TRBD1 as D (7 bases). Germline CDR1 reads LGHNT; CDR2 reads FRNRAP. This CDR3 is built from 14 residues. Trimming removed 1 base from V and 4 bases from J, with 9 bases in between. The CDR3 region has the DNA TGTGCTAGTGGTTTGGGGAGGGGGCCAGATACGCAGTATTTT. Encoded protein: CASGLGRGPDTQYF.

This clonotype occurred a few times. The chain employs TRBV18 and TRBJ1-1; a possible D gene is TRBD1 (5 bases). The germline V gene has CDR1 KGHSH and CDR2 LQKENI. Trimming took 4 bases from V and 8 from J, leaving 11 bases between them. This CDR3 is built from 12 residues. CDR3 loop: CASSRGGEEAFF. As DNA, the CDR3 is TGTGCCAGCTCACGGGGCGGGGAAGAAGCTTTCTTT.

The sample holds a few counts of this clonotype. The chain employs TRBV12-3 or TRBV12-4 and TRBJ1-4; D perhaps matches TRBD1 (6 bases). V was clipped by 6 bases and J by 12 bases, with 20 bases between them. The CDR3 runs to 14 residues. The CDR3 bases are TGTGCCAGCAGCCTTGGGGGGCCCCCCTGGGAACTGTTTTTT. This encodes CASSLGGPPWELFF.

The CDR3 nucleotides are TGCGCCAGCAGCTTGTTTGCGGGGTCCTACGAGCAGTACGTC. It translates to CASSLFAGSYEQYV. The chain is built from TRBV5-1 and TRBJ2-7; D is perhaps TRBD2 (6 bases). Germline V gene data show CDR1 as SGHRS and CDR2 as YFSETQ. The V gene lost 1 base and the J gene lost 1 base, with 9 bases spanning the gap. The CDR3 loop spans 14 amino acids.

The CDR3 coding sequence is TGCGCCAGCAGTGAGTCGGGCGGGGGGTACCAAGAGACCCAGTACTTC. Its protein is CASSESGGGYQETQYF. V is TRBV10-1 and J is TRBJ2-5; 8 bases fit TRBD2. Germline values: CDR1 WNHNN, CDR2 SYGVQD (reference sequence). The CDR3 length is 16 residues. V gave up 0 bases and J gave up 0 bases; unmatched junction bases: 3.

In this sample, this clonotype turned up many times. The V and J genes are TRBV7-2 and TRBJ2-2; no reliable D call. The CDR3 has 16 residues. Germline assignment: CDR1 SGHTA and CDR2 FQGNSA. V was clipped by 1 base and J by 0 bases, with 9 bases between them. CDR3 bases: TGTGCCAGCAGCTTAGGTCAGAGACCGAACACCGGGGAGCTGTTTTTT. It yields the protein CASSLGQRPNTGELFF.